The sequence of this T cell receptor (beta chain) was determined in a study of shared T cell receptors in the human thymus. Germline CDR1 and CDR2: LGHNA and YSLEER. This CDR3 is built from 20 residues. The V gene end was trimmed by 1 base and the J gene end by 0 bases; junction bases not matched to a gene: 9. Method: immunoSEQ multiplex PCR; TCRdb's copy keeps in-frame clones and lacks some. The sample includes roughly 560,000 clones, approximately 78% of them seen just once. The data were also submitted as part of a second study, on human thymus T cells. According to that study: Thymic material originated from resections removed in the course of corrective heart surgery. Thymic and blood repertoires seemed to show skewed V and J gene use. Unrelated individuals had highly overlapping thymic repertoires, as reported in related research.

Material: thymocytes. The V call is TRBV4-3, the J call TRBJ2-1; 13 positions agree with TRBD2. This receptor was taken from a boy under three years old with a congenital heart defect. DNA for the CDR3: TGCGCCAGCAGCCAAGGAAAAGGGACTAGCGGGAAGAGCTCCTACAATGAGCAGTTCTTC. As protein: CASSQGKGTSGKSSYNEQFF.